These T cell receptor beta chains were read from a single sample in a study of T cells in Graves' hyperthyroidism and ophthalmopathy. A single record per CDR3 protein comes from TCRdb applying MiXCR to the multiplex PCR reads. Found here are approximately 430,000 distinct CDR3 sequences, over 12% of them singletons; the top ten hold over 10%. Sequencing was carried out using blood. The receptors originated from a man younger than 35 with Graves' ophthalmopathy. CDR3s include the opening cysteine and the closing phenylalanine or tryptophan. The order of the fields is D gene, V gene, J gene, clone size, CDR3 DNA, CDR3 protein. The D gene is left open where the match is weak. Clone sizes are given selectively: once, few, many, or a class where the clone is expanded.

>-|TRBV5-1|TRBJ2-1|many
TGCGCCAGCAGCCCAGTAGAGAGCCTATACAATGAGCAGTTCTTC
CASSPVESLYNEQFF
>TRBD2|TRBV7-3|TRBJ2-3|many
TGTGCCAGCAGCGTTGGTGGGACTAGCGGGAGTTCAGATACGCAGTATTTT
CASSVGGTSGSSDTQYF
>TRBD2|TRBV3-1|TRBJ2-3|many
TGTGCCAGCACTTCCGCGGGGGGAAGGATAGCGCAGTATTTT
CASTSAGGRIAQYF
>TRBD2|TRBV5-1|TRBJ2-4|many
TGCGCCAGCAGCTTGGCCGGTTCTAGCGGGGCGGCCAAAAACATTCAGTACTTC
CASSLAGSSGAAKNIQYF
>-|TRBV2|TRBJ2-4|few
TGTGCCAGCAGAGGCGCCTCCAGGCCCATCAAAAACATTCAGTACTTC
CASRGASRPIKNIQYF
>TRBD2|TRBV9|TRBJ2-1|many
TGTGCCAGCAGCATGGGGAGGGGTAGGGAGCAGTTCTTC
CASSMGRGREQFF
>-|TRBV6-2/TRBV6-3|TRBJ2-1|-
TGTGCCAGCAGTTACTCCCAGGGGGGGCTACTCAGTGAGCAGTTCTTC
CASSYSQGGLLSEQFF
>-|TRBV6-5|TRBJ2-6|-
TGTGCCAGCAGTCACTCCGGGAGAGCTGGGGCCAACGTCCTGACTTTC
CASSHSGRAGANVLTF
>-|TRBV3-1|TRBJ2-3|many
TGTGCCAGCAGCCAACAGGGCGGCGCAGATACGCAGTATTTT
CASSQQGGADTQYF
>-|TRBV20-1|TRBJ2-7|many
TGCAGTGCTAACAGGGATACCAGCTCCTACGAGCAGTACTTC
CSANRDTSSYEQYF
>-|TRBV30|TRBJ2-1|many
TGTGCCTGGAGTGTTTTTGCGGCGAATGAGCAGTTCTTC
CAWSVFAANEQFF
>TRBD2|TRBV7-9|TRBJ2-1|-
TGTGCCAGCAGCCCCGGGACGGGGGGGCCCAATGAGCAGTTCTTC
CASSPGTGGPNEQFF
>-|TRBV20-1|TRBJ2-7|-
TGCAGTGTCTCCGAGGCCTACGAGCAGTACTTC
CSVSEAYEQYF
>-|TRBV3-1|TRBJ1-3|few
TGTGCCAGCAGCCAAGGTTACAGGATCTCTGGAAACACCATATATTTT
CASSQGYRISGNTIYF
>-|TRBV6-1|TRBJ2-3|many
TGTGCCAGCAGTTGGGTAGACCCAATGCAGGCAGATACGCAGTATTTT
CASSWVDPMQADTQYF
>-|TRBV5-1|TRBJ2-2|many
TGCGCCAGCAGCTCGGACGGTGGCACCGGGGAGCTGTTTTTT
CASSSDGGTGELFF
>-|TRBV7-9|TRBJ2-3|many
TGTGCCAGCCCCGACCACACAGATACGCAGTATTTT
CASPDHTDTQYF
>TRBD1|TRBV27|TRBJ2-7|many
TGTGCCAGCAGTTTACGGACAGGCTACGAGCAGTACTTC
CASSLRTGYEQYF
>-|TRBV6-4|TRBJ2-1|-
TGTGCCAGCAGTGAAGTGTGGCGTAGCTCCTACAATGAGCAGTTCTTC
CASSEVWRSSYNEQFF
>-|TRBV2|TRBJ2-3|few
TGTGCCAGCAGTGTTGAGGGGGCAGATACGCAGTATTTT
CASSVEGADTQYF
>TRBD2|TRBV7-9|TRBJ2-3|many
TGTGCCAGCAGAGGGACCTTGCGGGGAGGGAGACGCACGCAGTATTTT
CASRGTLRGGRRTQYF
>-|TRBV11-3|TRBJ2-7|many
TGTGCCAGCTCAAGTTGGGGGACTCAGGACGAGCAGTACTTC
CASSSWGTQDEQYF
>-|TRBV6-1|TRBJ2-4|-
TGTGCCAGCAGTACTCAGGGTTTTGGGGACATTCAGTACTTC
CASSTQGFGDIQYF
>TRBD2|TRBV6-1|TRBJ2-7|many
TGTGCCAGCTGGACTAGCGGGAGTTACGAGCAGTACTTC
CASWTSGSYEQYF
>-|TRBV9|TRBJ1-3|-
TGTGCCAGCAGCGGGGATACGGACTCTGGAAACACCATATATTTT
CASSGDTDSGNTIYF
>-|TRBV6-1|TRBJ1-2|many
TGTGCCAGCTCGGGCTACTATGGCTACACCTTC
CASSGYYGYTF
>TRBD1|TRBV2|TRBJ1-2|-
TGTGCCAGCAGTGATCAGGGGGATGGCTACACCTTC
CASSDQGDGYTF
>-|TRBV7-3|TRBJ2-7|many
TGTGCCAGCAGCGAAGTTAGCGACGCGGTACAGTACTTC
CASSEVSDAVQYF
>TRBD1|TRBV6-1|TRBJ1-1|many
TGTGCCAGCAGAACCCCGGGACAGCGAATGAACACTGAAGCTTTCTTT
CASRTPGQRMNTEAFF
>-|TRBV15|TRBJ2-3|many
TGTGCCACCAGCAGAGGCGGAGGGGTTGATACGCAGTATTTT
CATSRGGGVDTQYF
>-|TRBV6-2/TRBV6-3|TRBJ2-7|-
TGTGCCAGCAGTTACTCGTCCATGGGTGGGCTCGAGCAGTACTTC
CASSYSSMGGLEQYF
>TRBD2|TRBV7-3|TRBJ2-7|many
TGTGCCAGCAGCTTAACCCCCGGGAGGGCCGCCGAGCAGTACTTC
CASSLTPGRAAEQYF
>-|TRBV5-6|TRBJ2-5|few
TGTGCCAGCAGCCCTGGGGGGACGGAGACCCAGTACTTC
CASSPGGTETQYF
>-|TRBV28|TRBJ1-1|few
TGTGCCAGCAGTTTATGGGCCGGGGGTCACACTGAAGCTTTCTTT
CASSLWAGGHTEAFF
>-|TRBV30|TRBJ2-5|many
TGTGCCTGGAGCCTGACTGCGCGCCAAGAGACCCAGTACTTC
CAWSLTARQETQYF
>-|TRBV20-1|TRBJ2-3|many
TGCAGTGCTAGCGGCCCGCAACCGACAGATACGCAGTATTTT
CSASGPQPTDTQYF
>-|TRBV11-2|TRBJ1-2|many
TGTGCCAGCAGCTTAAGCAGGGACCATGGCTACACCTTC
CASSLSRDHGYTF
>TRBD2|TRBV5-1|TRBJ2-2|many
TGCGCCAGCAGCTTGCCTAGCGGGGGTACCAACACCGGGGAGCTGTTTTTT
CASSLPSGGTNTGELFF
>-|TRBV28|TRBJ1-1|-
TGTGCCAGCAGTTCCTCACTTGAAGCTTTCTTT
CASSSSLEAFF
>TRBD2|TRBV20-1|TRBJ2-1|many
TGCAGTGCTAGGGGACTGACTAGCGGGAGGGACTACAATGAGCAGTTCTTC
CSARGLTSGRDYNEQFF
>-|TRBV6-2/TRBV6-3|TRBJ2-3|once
TGTGCCAGCAGTTACTCCCCGGGAGTCTCAGATACGCAGTATTTT
CASSYSPGVSDTQYF
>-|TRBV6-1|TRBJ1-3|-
TGTGCCAGCAGCTTAGCCCCAAGCGGGTGGGACACCATATATTTT
CASSLAPSGWDTIYF
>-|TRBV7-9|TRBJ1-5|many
TGTGCCAGCAGGGGAGGAAATCAGCCCCAGCATTTT
CASRGGNQPQHF
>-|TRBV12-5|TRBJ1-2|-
TGTGCTAGTGGTTTGGCTTTAGACAGGAACCACCCCTACTATGGCTACACCTTC
CASGLALDRNHPYYGYTF
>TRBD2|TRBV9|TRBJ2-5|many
TGTGCCAGCAGCGAGCAGTGGGGGGAGGAGCGGGGGACCCAGTACTTC
CASSEQWGEERGTQYF
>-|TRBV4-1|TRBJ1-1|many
TGCGCCAGCAGCCAAGTGCAGAACGGACCGAACACTGAAGCTTTCTTT
CASSQVQNGPNTEAFF
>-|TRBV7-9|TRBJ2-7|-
TGTGCCAGCAGCTTAGGGGTCGGACTGTTCTACGAGCAGTACTTC
CASSLGVGLFYEQYF
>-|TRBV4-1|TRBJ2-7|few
TGCGCCAGCAGCCAAGATGGGGTTCCAAGCTCCTACGAGCAGTACTTC
CASSQDGVPSSYEQYF
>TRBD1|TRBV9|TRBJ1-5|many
TGTGCCAGCAGCGGACAGGGGGCTTTTCAGCCCCAGCATTTT
CASSGQGAFQPQHF
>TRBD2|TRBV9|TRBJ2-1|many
TGTGCCAGCAGCGACCCGCCGGGACTAGCGGACAATGAGCAGTTCTTC
CASSDPPGLADNEQFF